Below, 28 T cell receptor beta chains from the same sample are listed, as sequenced in a study of preoperative IRX-2 immunotherapy in early breast cancer (dated 2019 in TCRdb). Library generation was performed with the immunoSEQ multiplex PCR assay. As stored in TCRdb, this immuneACCESS dataset retains in-frame rearrangements with V and J assigned. A fraction of the clones does not appear; measured against another copy, unresolved V genes explain less than half of the discrepancy, and the remainder lacks a known reason. The sample records 3,000 to 4,000 clones, around two thirds of which are singletons. The ten largest make up around 7% of the sample. The sample's treatment or condition label, decoded: preoperative locoregional IRX-2 cytokine immunotherapy. The sequences come from tumor tissue, collected after IRX-2 immunotherapy. These receptors originate from a human donor with breast cancer.

The chain has TRBV11-3 and TRBJ1-2, with D uncertain. Between the trimmed V and J ends, which lost 2 bases and 5 bases, there was a span of 12 bases. This CDR3 has 14 residues. Germline CDR1 is SGHNT and CDR2 is YENEEA. The CDR3 loop reads CASSLSHGDYGYTF. CDR3 DNA sequence: TGTGCCAGCAGCTTAAGTCACGGTGATTATGGCTACACCTTC.

The gene calls are TRBV5-1 and TRBJ1-3; a weak D match, TRBD1 (5 bases). This CDR3 is built from 18 residues. From germline, CDR1 is SGHRS and CDR2 YFSETQ. V was pared by 3 bases and J by 3 bases, with 22 bases between. The CDR3: CASSSEGTKGPNGNTIYF. The CDR3 region has the DNA TGCGCCAGCAGCTCTGAGGGGACGAAAGGGCCAAATGGAAACACCATATATTTT.

This clone is a singleton in its sample. The genes are TRBV6-8 and TRBJ2-5; D is perhaps TRBD1 (6 bases). This CDR3 has 13 residues. The germline V gene encodes CDR1 MNHGY and CDR2 SAAAGT. Trimming left V 5 bases short and J 5 bases short, with 12 bases between. CDR3 nucleotide sequence: TGTGCCAGCAGTACCCAGGGGTTGGAGACCCAGTACTTC. This sequence encodes CASSTQGLETQYF.

J is TRBJ2-1 and V is TRBV18, with D tentatively TRBD1 (6 bases). Per the germline V gene, CDR1 is KGHSH and CDR2 is LQKENI. The V and J ends lost 4 bases and 7 bases respectively, with 20 bases between them. The CDR3 runs to 16 residues. The CDR3 region has the DNA TGTGCCAGCTCACGGAAAACAGGGTTTTCTGGGAATGAGCAGTTCTTC. Protein product: CASSRKTGFSGNEQFF.

The V and J genes are TRBV10-2 and TRBJ2-3; D may be TRBD1 or TRBD2 (5 bases each). The CDR3 loop spans 14 amino acids. Germline V gene lookup returns CDR1 WSHSY and CDR2 SAAADI. The germline V and J ends were trimmed by 2 bases and 2 bases, with 8 bases remaining between them. The CDR3 here is CASSEGGFTDTQYF. The CDR3 nucleotides are TGCGCCAGCAGTGAGGGGGGATTCACAGATACGCAGTATTTT.

This clone was found a few times. This rearrangement joins TRBV11-3 to TRBJ2-5, with 8 positions matching TRBD2. V dropped 4 bases and J dropped 5; count of bases not matched to a gene: 15. Germline CDR1 and CDR2: SGHNT and YENEEA. The CDR3 length is 17 residues. This chain's CDR3 is CASSSQAGAKLRETQYF. As DNA, the CDR3 is TGTGCCAGCAGCTCTCAAGCGGGGGCCAAACTCCGGGAGACCCAGTACTTC. The full variable domain, in which reference TRBV11-3 and TRBJ2-5 provide the parts outside the CDR3, is EAGVVQSPRYKIIEKKQPVAFWCNPISGHNTLYWYLQNLGQGPELLIRYENEEAVDDSQLPKDRFSAERLKGVDSTLKIQPAELGDSAVYLCASSSQAGAKLRETQYFGPGTRLLVL.

This rearrangement joins TRBV11-3 to TRBJ2-3; 10 positions agree with TRBD2. Germline V CDR1 and CDR2: SGHNT, YENEEA. V shed 4 bases, J shed 5 bases, and the junction held 9 bases outside the gene matches. The CDR3 consists of 16 residues. This CDR3 is CASSSQLAGNGDTQYF. For the CDR3, the DNA is TGTGCCAGCAGCTCCCAACTAGCGGGGAATGGAGATACGCAGTATTTT.

The chain carries TRBV9 and TRBJ2-5, with 7 bases aligning to TRBD2. This CDR3 spans 15 amino acids. The V segment lost 0 bases and the J segment 3 bases; nucleotides outside the gene matches: 5. Germline-derived CDR1 and CDR2 are SGDLS and YYNGEE. The CDR3 sequence: CASSVVGGVEETQYF. The CDR3 DNA is TGTGCCAGCAGCGTAGTTGGGGGGGTAGAAGAGACCCAGTACTTC.

This clone is termed medium-sized (0.01 to 0.1%). The chain couples TRBV15 to TRBJ1-3; D remains ambiguous. The CDR3 is made up of 14 amino acids. Trimming removed 6 bases at V and 0 bases at J, with 9 bases between. Germline CDR1 is LNHNV and CDR2 is YYDKDF (reference sequence). The chain's CDR3 is CATRTKSSGNTIYF. In DNA form, the CDR3 reads TGTGCCACCAGGACGAAAAGCTCTGGAAACACCATATATTTT.

This rearrangement joins TRBV1 to TRBJ2-3; TRBD2, the table's D call, was not compared with the DNA. TRBV1 is given as a pseudogene. The CDR3 is made up of 14 amino acids. The CDR3 DNA reads TGCACCAGCAGCCAAGATTACTGCACAGATACGCAGTATTTT. Its protein is CTSSQDYCTDTQYF.

This clone was seen only once. The chain employs TRBV7-5 and TRBJ2-3; the table's TRBD1 call for D was not verified on the DNA. TRBV7-5 is assigned pseudogene status. The CDR3 spans 16 residues. The CDR3 region is CASSSAGTGGGDTQYF. DNA for the CDR3: TGTGCCAGCAGCTCCGCCGGGACAGGGGGCGGGGATACGCAGTATTTT.

This rearrangement joins TRBV19 to TRBJ2-7; 8 bases match TRBD1. The junction had 12 bases not matched to a gene; V was cut back by 6 bases and J by 5 bases. The CDR3 loop spans 15 amino acids. Germline loops: CDR1 LNHDA, CDR2 SQIVND (reference sequence). The CDR3 nucleotides are TGTGCCAGTAGAGCCGCAGGGGGCGTTTCCCACGAGCAGTACTTC. This gives the protein CASRAAGGVSHEQYF.

V and J are TRBV28 and TRBJ2-7; D assignment may be TRBD1 or TRBD2 (6 bases each). Germline loops: CDR1 MDHEN, CDR2 SYDVKM. Trimming took off 6 bases at V and 7 bases at J, with 16 bases between the two ends. This CDR3 region has 13 residues. DNA of the CDR3: TGTGCCAGCAGCCCGAACGGGGGCGGAGAGCAGTACGTC. Translation: CASSPNGGGEQYV.

The chain recombines TRBV11-3 with TRBJ2-7, with 7 bases that match TRBD2. This CDR3 region has 17 residues. With V trimmed by 1 base and J by 1 base, 10 bases remained unmatched. Per the germline V gene, CDR1 is SGHNT and CDR2 is YENEEA. CDR3 loop: CASSLVRGVIGSYEQYF. For the CDR3, the DNA is TGTGCCAGCAGCTTAGTCCGGGGGGTAATAGGATCCTACGAGCAGTACTTC.

This chain uses TRBV28 with TRBJ2-1, with 8 bases matching TRBD2. The CDR3 covers 15 residues. Looked up from germline, CDR1 is MDHEN and CDR2 is SYDVKM. V shed 6 bases and J 8 bases; nucleotides not matched to a gene: 12. The CDR3 protein is CASRPNLGGGHEQFF. As DNA, the CDR3 is TGTGCCAGCAGACCAAATCTCGGGGGGGGCCATGAGCAGTTCTTC.

This clone showed up just once. The gene calls are TRBV28 and TRBJ1-3; no clear D gene. The CDR3 is 16 residues long. The V and J ends lost 6 bases and 13 bases respectively, with 28 bases between them. In germline, CDR1 is MDHEN, CDR2 SYDVKM. The CDR3 DNA is TGTGCCAGCAGCGGATCACCTGGGCACTCTGGAAAAGGAATATATTTT. This sequence encodes CASSGSPGHSGKGIYF.

This clone qualifies as medium-sized. The chain employs TRBV28 and TRBJ1-5; D gene uncertain. V lost 2 bases to trimming and J lost 0 bases, with 11 bases between them. The CDR3 contains 16 residues. Germline V CDR1 and CDR2: MDHEN, SYDVKM. CDR3 sequence (DNA): TGTGCCAGCAGTTTAGTTGGCGGCGGTAGCAATCAGCCCCAGCATTTT. Translation: CASSLVGGGSNQPQHF.

V is TRBV18 and J is TRBJ1-1; D not certain. V lost 1 base and J 5 bases, leaving 14 bases between the germline ends. The CDR3 consists of 15 residues. Germline loops: CDR1 KGHSH, CDR2 LQKENI. In DNA form, the CDR3 reads TGTGCCAGCTCACCACGCAGACTCCTGGGGACTGAAGCTTTCTTT. It yields the protein CASSPRRLLGTEAFF.

The genes are TRBV7-8 and TRBJ2-1; D remains unclear. The germline CDR1 and CDR2 sequences are SGHVS and FQNEAQ. The CDR3 loop spans 13 amino acids. With 5 bases removed from V and 6 bases from J, the gap between germline ends came to 11 bases. CDR3 DNA: TGTGCCAGCAGCCAAGACCTCGGCAATGAGCAGTTCTTC. Translated, it gives CASSQDLGNEQFF.

This chain connects TRBV19 to TRBJ1-4, with a tentative D call TRBD1 (5 bases). This CDR3 comprises 12 residues. The V end lost 7 bases, the J end lost 11 bases, and 14 bases lay between the germline ends. Germline loops: CDR1 LNHDA, CDR2 SQIVND (reference sequence). The CDR3 sequence: CASTHRREKLFF. CDR3 DNA sequence: TGTGCCAGTACTCACAGGCGAGAGAAACTGTTTTTT.

The rearrangement uses TRBV6-8 and TRBJ1-2; 12 nucleotides match TRBD1. The germline gives CDR1 MNHGY, CDR2 SAAAGT. This CDR3 has 16 amino acids. V dropped 0 bases and J dropped 8; count of bases not matched to a gene: 7. In DNA form, the CDR3 reads TGTGCCAGCAGTTACTCCCGGGGACAGGGGGCGGGAGGCTACACCTTC. Protein sequence: CASSYSRGQGAGGYTF.

By its share, this clone is large (0.1 to 1%). The chain links TRBV11-3 to TRBJ1-1; D gene ambiguous. This CDR3 comprises 14 residues. Deletions cut 5 bases from V and 4 bases from J, with 14 bases between. The V gene's germline CDR1 is SGHNT and CDR2 YENEEA. The CDR3 region has the DNA TGTGCCAGCAGCCAAAGCTACGGAACCACTGAAGCTTTCTTT. It encodes CASSQSYGTTEAFF.

V and J are TRBV5-1 and TRBJ1-3, with TRBD1 as a possible D gene (6 bases). The germline CDR1 and CDR2 sequences are SGHRS and YFSETQ. V was cut by 2 bases and J by 2 bases, with 11 bases left in between. CDR3 length equals 15 residues. CDR3 loop: CASSLGTFPGNTIYF. The CDR3 DNA follows: TGCGCCAGCAGCTTAGGGACATTTCCTGGAAACACCATATATTTT.

This clone was detected only a few times. The J gene is TRBJ1-1, the V gene TRBV28; maybe TRBD1 (5 bases). V lost 8 bases, J lost 2 bases, and 12 bases lay in between. CDR3 size: 13 residues. CDR1 is MDHEN and CDR2 is SYDVKM in the germline V gene. The CDR3 loop reads CASLGRTNTEAFF. In nucleotides, the CDR3 is TGTGCCAGCCTCGGACGGACAAACACTGAAGCTTTCTTT.

V and J are TRBV28 and TRBJ1-2, with a weak D call TRBD1 (5 bases). The V gene lost 3 bases and the J gene lost 4 bases, with 12 bases spanning the gap. There are 14 residues in the CDR3. Germline CDR1 and CDR2: MDHEN and SYDVKM. The CDR3 here is CASSFLDGGYGYTF. For the CDR3, the DNA is TGTGCCAGCAGTTTCCTTGATGGGGGCTATGGCTACACCTTC.

The gene calls are TRBV6-8 and TRBJ2-3, with TRBD2 matching over 10 bases. Germline values: CDR1 MNHGY, CDR2 SAAAGT. CDR3 size: 17 residues. The ends lost 1 base at V and 6 bases at J; junction bases unmatched: 10. CDR3: CASSYFRPGTSEDTQYF. The CDR3 DNA reads as TGTGCCAGCAGTTACTTCCGCCCCGGGACTAGCGAGGATACGCAGTATTTT.

V gene TRBV11-3 combines with J gene TRBJ1-3; D remains unclear. CDR1 and CDR2 from the germline V gene are SGHNT and YENEEA. The CDR3 consists of 14 residues. Deletions cut 3 bases from V and 4 bases from J, with 10 bases between. For the CDR3, the DNA is TGTGCCAGCAGCTTGGAGCCCGGGGGAAACACCATATATTTT. Translating gives CASSLEPGGNTIYF.

V is TRBV19 and J is TRBJ1-5; D ambiguous. Trimming pared 5 bases from V and 3 bases from J, leaving 11 bases between. The CDR3 has 14 amino acids. From germline, CDR1 is LNHDA and CDR2 SQIVND (reference sequence). The CDR3 region has the DNA TGTGCCAGTAGTGGATGGCAGAACAATCAGCCCCAGCATTTT. This encodes CASSGWQNNQPQHF. The variable domain in full, completed from reference TRBV19 and TRBJ1-5, reads DGGITQSPKYLFRKEGQNVTLSCEQNLNHDAMYWYRQDPGQGLRLIYYSQIVNDFQKGDIAEGYSVSREKKESFPLTVTSAQKNPTAFYLCASSGWQNNQPQHFGDGTRLSIL.